This T cell receptor (beta chain) was recovered during a study of blood T cell repertoires in COVID-19. About the research overall: In each case, the material was cDNA or gDNA derived from T cells, B-cell-depleted T cells, or PBMCs.

The method was immunoSEQ multiplex PCR; TCRdb's version includes in-frame clones alone and lacks a portion of them. The table lists 150,000 to 200,000 clones, 70% to 90% of them singletons. The CDR3 covers 13 residues. With 0 bases removed from V and 6 bases from J, the gap between germline ends came to 3 bases. CDR1 and CDR2 (germline): LGHDT, YNNKEL (reference sequence). This chain connects TRBV3-1 (or the pseudogene TRBV3-2) to TRBJ1-6; D gene ambiguous. The sequencing input was peripheral blood. The sequence was collected from a woman aged 80 or over with acute or convalescent COVID-19. Written as DNA, the CDR3 is TGTGCCAGCAGCCAAGACGGTAATTCACCCCTCCACTTT. Translating gives CASSQDGNSPLHF.